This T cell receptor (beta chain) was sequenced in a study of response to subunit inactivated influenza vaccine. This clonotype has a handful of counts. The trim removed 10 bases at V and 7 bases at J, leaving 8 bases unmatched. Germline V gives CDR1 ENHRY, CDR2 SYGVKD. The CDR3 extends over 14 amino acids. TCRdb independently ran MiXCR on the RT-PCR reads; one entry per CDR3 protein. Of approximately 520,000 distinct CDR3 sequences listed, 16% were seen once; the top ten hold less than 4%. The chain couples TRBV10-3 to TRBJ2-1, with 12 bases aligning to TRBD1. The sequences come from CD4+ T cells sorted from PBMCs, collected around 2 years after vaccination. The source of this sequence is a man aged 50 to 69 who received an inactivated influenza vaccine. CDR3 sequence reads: CANRGTGGSNEQFF. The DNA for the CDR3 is TGTGCCAACAGGGGGACAGGGGGCTCGAATGAGCAGTTCTTC.